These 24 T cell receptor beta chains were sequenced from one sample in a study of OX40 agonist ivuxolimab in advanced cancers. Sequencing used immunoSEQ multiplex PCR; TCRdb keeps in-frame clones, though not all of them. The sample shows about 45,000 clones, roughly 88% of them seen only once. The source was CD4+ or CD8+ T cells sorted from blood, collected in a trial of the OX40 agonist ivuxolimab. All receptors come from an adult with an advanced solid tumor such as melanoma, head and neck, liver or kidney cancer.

The CDR3 is CASSFPSGGAATGELFF. In DNA, the CDR3 is TGTGCCAGCAGCTTCCCTAGCGGGGGGGCGGCCACCGGGGAGCTGTTTTTT. The chain joins TRBV7-6 to TRBJ2-2, with 12 bases that match TRBD2. The germline V gene has CDR1 SGHVS and CDR2 FNYEAQ. J gave up 4 bases and V 3 bases, and 6 bases lay outside the gene matches. This CDR3 has 17 amino acids.

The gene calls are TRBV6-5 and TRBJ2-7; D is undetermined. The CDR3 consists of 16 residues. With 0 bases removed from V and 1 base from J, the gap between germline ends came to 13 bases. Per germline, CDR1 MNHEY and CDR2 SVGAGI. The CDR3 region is CASSYSPVGSSYEQYF. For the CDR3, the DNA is TGTGCCAGCAGTTACTCACCGGTAGGTTCGTCCTACGAGCAGTACTTC.

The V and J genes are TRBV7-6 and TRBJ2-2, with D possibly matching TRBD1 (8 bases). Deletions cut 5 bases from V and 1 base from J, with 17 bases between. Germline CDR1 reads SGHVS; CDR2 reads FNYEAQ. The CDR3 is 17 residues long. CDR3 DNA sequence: TGTGCCAGCAGCACAGTGGGGGGGACAGGGAACACCGGGGAGCTGTTTTTT. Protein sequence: CASSTVGGTGNTGELFF.

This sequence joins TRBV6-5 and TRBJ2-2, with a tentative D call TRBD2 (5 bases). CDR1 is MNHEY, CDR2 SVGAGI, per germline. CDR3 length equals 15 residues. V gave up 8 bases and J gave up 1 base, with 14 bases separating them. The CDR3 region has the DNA TGTGCCAGCCTGAGGGAATTCGGGAACACCGGGGAGCTGTTTTTT. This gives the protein CASLREFGNTGELFF.

The CDR3 coding sequence is TGTGCCAGCAGTATGACAGGGGGATCTGGAAACACCATATATTTT. It codes for CASSMTGGSGNTIYF. The gene calls are TRBV28 and TRBJ1-3, with 9 bases fitting TRBD1. J gave up 1 base and V 5 bases, and 3 bases lay outside the gene matches. The length of the CDR3 is 15 residues. Germline CDR1 is MDHEN and CDR2 is SYDVKM.

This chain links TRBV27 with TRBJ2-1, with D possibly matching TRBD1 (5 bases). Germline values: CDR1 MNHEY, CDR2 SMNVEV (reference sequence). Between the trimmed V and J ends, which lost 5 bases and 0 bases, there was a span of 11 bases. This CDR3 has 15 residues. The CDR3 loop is CASSPTAYSYNEQFF. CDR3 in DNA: TGTGCCAGCAGTCCGACAGCTTACTCCTACAATGAGCAGTTCTTC.

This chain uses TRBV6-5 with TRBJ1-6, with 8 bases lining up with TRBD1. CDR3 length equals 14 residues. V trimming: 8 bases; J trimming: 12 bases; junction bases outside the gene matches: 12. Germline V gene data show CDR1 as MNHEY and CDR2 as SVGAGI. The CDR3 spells CASHKGQGAQPLHF. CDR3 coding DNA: TGTGCCAGCCATAAGGGCCAGGGGGCTCAACCCCTCCACTTT.

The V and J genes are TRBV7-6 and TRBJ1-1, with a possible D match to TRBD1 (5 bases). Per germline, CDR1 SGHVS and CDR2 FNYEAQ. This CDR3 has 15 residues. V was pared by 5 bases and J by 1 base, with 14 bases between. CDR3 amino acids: CASSTTGAGNTEAFF. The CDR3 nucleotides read TGTGCCAGCAGCACGACTGGGGCAGGGAACACTGAAGCTTTCTTT. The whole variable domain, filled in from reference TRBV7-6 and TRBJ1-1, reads GAGVSQSPRYKVTKRGQDVALRCDPISGHVSLYWYRQALGQGPEFLTYFNYEAQQDKSGLPNDRFSAERPEGSISTLTIQRTEQRDSAMYRCASSTTGAGNTEAFFGQGTRLTVV.

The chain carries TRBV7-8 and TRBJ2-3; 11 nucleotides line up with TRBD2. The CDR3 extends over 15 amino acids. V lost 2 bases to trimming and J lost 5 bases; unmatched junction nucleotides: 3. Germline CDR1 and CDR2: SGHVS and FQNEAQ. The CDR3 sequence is CASSLLAGGGDTQYF. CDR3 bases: TGTGCCAGCAGCTTACTAGCGGGAGGTGGAGATACGCAGTATTTT.

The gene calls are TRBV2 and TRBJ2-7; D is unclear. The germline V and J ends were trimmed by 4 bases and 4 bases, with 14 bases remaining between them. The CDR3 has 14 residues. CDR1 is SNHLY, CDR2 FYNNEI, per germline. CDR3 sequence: CASSVTEARYEQYF. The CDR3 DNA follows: TGTGCCAGCAGTGTGACCGAGGCGAGGTACGAGCAGTACTTC.

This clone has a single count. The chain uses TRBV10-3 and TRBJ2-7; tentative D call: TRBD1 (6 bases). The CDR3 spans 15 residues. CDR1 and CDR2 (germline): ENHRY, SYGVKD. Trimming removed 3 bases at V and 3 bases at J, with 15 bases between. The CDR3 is CAISDSGHTGYEQYF. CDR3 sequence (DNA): TGTGCCATCAGTGACTCGGGACACACGGGCTACGAGCAGTACTTC.

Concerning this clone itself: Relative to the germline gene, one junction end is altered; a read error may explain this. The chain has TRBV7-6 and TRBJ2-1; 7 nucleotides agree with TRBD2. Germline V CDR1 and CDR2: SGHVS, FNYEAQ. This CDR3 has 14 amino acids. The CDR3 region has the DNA TGTGACAGCAGCTCGACGGGAGGCCCCAATGAGCAGTTCTTC. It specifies CDSSSTGGPNEQFF.

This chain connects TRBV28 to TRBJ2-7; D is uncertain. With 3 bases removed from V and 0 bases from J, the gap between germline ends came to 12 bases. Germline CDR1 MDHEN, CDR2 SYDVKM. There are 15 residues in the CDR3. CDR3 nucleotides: TGTGCCAGCAGTTTTTATCCTGGGTCCTCCTACGAGCAGTACTTC. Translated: CASSFYPGSSYEQYF.

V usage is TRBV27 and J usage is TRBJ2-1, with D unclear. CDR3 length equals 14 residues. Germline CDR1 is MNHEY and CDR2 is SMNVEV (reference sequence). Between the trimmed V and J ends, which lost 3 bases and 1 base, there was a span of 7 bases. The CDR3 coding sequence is TGTGCCAGCAGTTTGGAACAGTCCTACAATGAGCAGTTCTTC. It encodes CASSLEQSYNEQFF.

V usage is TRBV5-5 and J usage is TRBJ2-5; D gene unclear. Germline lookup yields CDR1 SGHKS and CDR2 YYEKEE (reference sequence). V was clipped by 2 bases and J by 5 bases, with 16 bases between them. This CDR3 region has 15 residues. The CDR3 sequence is CASSLENSYLETQYF. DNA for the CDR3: TGTGCCAGCAGCTTAGAAAACAGTTACCTGGAGACCCAGTACTTC.

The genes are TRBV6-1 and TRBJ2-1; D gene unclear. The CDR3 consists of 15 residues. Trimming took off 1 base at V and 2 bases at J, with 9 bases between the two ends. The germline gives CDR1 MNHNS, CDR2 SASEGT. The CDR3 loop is CASSEGTVPYNEQFF. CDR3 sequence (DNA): TGTGCCAGCAGTGAAGGGACGGTACCCTACAATGAGCAGTTCTTC.

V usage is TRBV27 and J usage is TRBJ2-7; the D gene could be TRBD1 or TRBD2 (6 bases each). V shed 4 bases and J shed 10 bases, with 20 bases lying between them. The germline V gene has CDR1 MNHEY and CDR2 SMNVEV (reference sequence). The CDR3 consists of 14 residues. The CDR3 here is CASSSPRGLGQQYF. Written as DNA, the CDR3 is TGTGCCAGCAGTTCCCCTCGGGGGTTGGGACAACAGTACTTC.

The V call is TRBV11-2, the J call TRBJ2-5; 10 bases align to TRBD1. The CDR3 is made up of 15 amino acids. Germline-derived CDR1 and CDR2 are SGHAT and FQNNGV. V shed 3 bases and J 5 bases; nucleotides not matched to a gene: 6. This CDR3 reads CASSFDRGRGETQYF. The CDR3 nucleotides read TGTGCCAGCAGCTTCGACAGGGGGCGAGGGGAGACCCAGTACTTC. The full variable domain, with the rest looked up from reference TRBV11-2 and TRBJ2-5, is EAGVAQSPRYKIIEKRQSVAFWCNPISGHATLYWYQQILGQGPKLLIQFQNNGVVDDSQLPKDRFSAERLKGVDSTLKIQPAKLEDSAVYLCASSFDRGRGETQYFGPGTRLLVL.

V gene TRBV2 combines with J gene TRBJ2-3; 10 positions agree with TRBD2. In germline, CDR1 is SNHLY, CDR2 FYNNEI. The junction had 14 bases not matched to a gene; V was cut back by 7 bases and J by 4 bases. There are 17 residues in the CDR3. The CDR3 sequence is CASKNPSGSAFPDTQYF. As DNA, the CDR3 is TGTGCCAGCAAAAACCCTAGCGGGAGTGCCTTCCCAGATACGCAGTATTTT.

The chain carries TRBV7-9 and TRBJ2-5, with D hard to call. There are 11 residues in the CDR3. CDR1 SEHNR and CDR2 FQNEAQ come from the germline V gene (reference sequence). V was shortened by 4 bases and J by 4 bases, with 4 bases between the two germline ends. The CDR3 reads CASSSRETQYF. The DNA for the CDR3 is TGTGCCAGCAGCTCCCGAGAGACCCAGTACTTC. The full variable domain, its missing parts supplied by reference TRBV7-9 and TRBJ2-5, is DTGVSQNPRHKITKRGQNVTFRCDPISEHNRLYWYRQTLGQGPEFLTYFQNEAQLEKSRLLSDRFSAERPKGSFSTLEIQRTEQGDSAMYLCASSSRETQYFGPGTRLLVL.

The CDR3 reads CASSPWGTGGMDEQFF. The DNA for the CDR3 is TGTGCCAGCAGCCCCTGGGGGACAGGGGGAATGGATGAGCAGTTCTTC. The rearrangement uses TRBV7-7 and TRBJ2-1, with 11 positions matching TRBD1. Germline V gene data show CDR1 as SSHAT and CDR2 as FNYEAQ (reference sequence). This CDR3 spans 16 amino acids. The V gene end was trimmed by 5 bases and the J gene end by 8 bases; junction bases not matched to a gene: 11.

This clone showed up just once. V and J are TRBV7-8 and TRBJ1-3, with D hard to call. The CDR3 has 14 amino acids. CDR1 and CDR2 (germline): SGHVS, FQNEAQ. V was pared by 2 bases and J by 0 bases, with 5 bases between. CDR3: CASSLYGSGNTIYF. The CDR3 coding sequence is TGTGCCAGCAGCTTATATGGCTCTGGAAACACCATATATTTT. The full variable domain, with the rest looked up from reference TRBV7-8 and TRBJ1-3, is GAGVSQSPRYKVAKRGQDVALRCDPISGHVSLFWYQQALGQGPEFLTYFQNEAQLDKSGLPSDRFFAERPEGSVSTLKIQRTQQEDSAVYLCASSLYGSGNTIYFGEGSWLTVV.

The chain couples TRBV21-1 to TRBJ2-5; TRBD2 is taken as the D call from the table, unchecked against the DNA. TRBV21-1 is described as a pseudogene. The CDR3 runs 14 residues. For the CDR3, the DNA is TGTGCCAGCAGAGCCACGGGACTGCAAGAGACCCAGTACTTC. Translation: CASRATGLQETQYF.

The CDR3 here is CASSTGFWRDGYTF. In DNA form, the CDR3 reads TGTGCCAGTAGTACAGGGTTCTGGAGGGATGGCTACACCTTC. This chain links TRBV19 with TRBJ1-2; possibly TRBD1 for D (5 bases). The CDR3 runs 14 residues. Germline CDR1 reads LNHDA; CDR2 reads SQIVND (reference sequence). V dropped 4 bases and J dropped 6 bases, with 15 bases sitting between them. Combining the CDR3 with reference TRBV19 and TRBJ1-2 gives the whole variable domain DGGITQSPKYLFRKEGQNVTLSCEQNLNHDAMYWYRQDPGQGLRLIYYSQIVNDFQKGDIAEGYSVSREKKESFPLTVTSAQKNPTAFYLCASSTGFWRDGYTFGSGTRLTVV.